These 27 T cell receptor beta chains were sequenced from one sample in a study of T cell clonotyping in hematopoietic cell transplantation (dated by TCRdb to the early 2020s). Sample time point, as interpreted from the label and publication: 100 days after allo-HCT. Library generation was performed with the immunoSEQ multiplex PCR assay. TCRdb provides this immuneACCESS table in a form limited to in-frame rearrangements. Some clones are lacking; in checked studies, under half of them reflect an unresolved V gene, and why the rest are absent is not known. The sample table holds 10,000 to 15,000 clones, of which around nine tenths were seen once. The ten largest clones take up 7.8% of the sample. This specimen consisted of PBMCs, obtained 100 days after allogeneic stem cell transplant. All receptors come from a female patient aged 50 to 65 who had an allogeneic stem cell transplant from an unrelated donor, so the T cells may come from the graft donor. Some clones in this sample may be carry-over from other donors' samples.

V gene TRBV19 combines with J gene TRBJ1-5; D gene unclear. The CDR3 consists of 15 residues. CDR1 is LNHDA and CDR2 is SQIVND in the germline V gene (reference sequence). Trimming pared 3 bases from V and 4 bases from J, leaving 13 bases between. The chain's CDR3 is CASSIDRGGNQPQHF. The CDR3 DNA sequence: TGTGCCAGTAGTATTGACCGCGGTGGGAATCAGCCCCAGCATTTT.

The chain carries TRBV5-6 and TRBJ2-1, with a possible D match to TRBD2 (6 bases). Germline assignment: CDR1 SGHDT and CDR2 YYEEEE. This CDR3 contains 14 residues. V gave up 1 base and J gave up 7 bases, with 12 bases separating them. The CDR3 loop reads CASSLRQAGNEQFF. DNA of the CDR3: TGTGCCAGCAGCTTGCGGCAGGCGGGAAATGAGCAGTTCTTC.

The V gene is TRBV19, the J gene TRBJ2-1, with TRBD2 as a possible D gene (6 bases). CDR1 is LNHDA and CDR2 is SQIVND in the germline V gene (reference sequence). V shed 1 base and J shed 4 bases, with 14 bases lying between them. The CDR3 runs 16 residues. CDR3 in DNA: TGTGCCAGTAGTATAGTGGTTACAGGACTATACAATGAGCAGTTCTTC. It yields the protein CASSIVVTGLYNEQFF. Combining the CDR3 with reference TRBV19 and TRBJ2-1 gives the whole variable domain DGGITQSPKYLFRKEGQNVTLSCEQNLNHDAMYWYRQDPGQGLRLIYYSQIVNDFQKGDIAEGYSVSREKKESFPLTVTSAQKNPTAFYLCASSIVVTGLYNEQFFGPGTRLTVL.

This chain links TRBV19 with TRBJ1-1, with D possibly TRBD1 on 5 matching bases. V dropped 3 bases and J dropped 0 bases, with 11 bases sitting between them. The CDR3 is 15 residues long. The germline V gene encodes CDR1 LNHDA and CDR2 SQIVND (reference sequence). CDR3 residues: CASSIDQGMNTEAFF. In nucleotides, the CDR3 is TGTGCCAGTAGTATTGACCAGGGAATGAACACTGAAGCTTTCTTT. Full variable domain (remainder filled in from reference TRBV19 and TRBJ1-1): DGGITQSPKYLFRKEGQNVTLSCEQNLNHDAMYWYRQDPGQGLRLIYYSQIVNDFQKGDIAEGYSVSREKKESFPLTVTSAQKNPTAFYLCASSIDQGMNTEAFFGQGTRLTVV.

This clone was observed once. The rearrangement joins TRBV29-1 to TRBJ2-3; 10 nucleotides match TRBD1. The CDR3 consists of 17 residues. The germline CDR1 and CDR2 sequences are SQVTM and ANQGSEA. V shed 6 bases and J 5 bases; nucleotides not matched to a gene: 17. CDR3 nucleotides: TGCAGCGTGGGAGGGCAGGCTCGACAGGGGGCCGGAGATACGCAGTATTTT. This codes for CSVGGQARQGAGDTQYF.

The chain recombines TRBV5-1 with TRBJ1-2; maybe TRBD1 (5 bases). Germline lookup yields CDR1 SGHRS and CDR2 YFSETQ. CDR3 length: 13 amino acids. Trimming cost V 1 base and J 8 bases, with 12 bases left between them. In DNA form, the CDR3 reads TGCGCCAGCAGCTTGTCTTCCGGGGACGGCTACACCTTC. It encodes CASSLSSGDGYTF.

The J gene is TRBJ2-2, the V gene TRBV29-1; D not resolved. The CDR3 length is 15 residues. V was cut by 4 bases and J by 0 bases, with 12 bases left in between. Germline V gene data show CDR1 as SQVTM and CDR2 as ANQGSEA. The CDR3 DNA sequence: TGCAGCGTTGCCGGCCGACCCACGAACACCGGGGAGCTGTTTTTT. Its protein is CSVAGRPTNTGELFF.

The rearrangement uses TRBV28 and TRBJ2-7, with 7 positions matching TRBD2. V gave up 6 bases and J gave up 3 bases; unmatched junction bases: 8. The germline V gene encodes CDR1 MDHEN and CDR2 SYDVKM. The CDR3 runs 14 residues. The CDR3, as DNA: TGTGCCAGCAGACCGTCTGGGGGGGACTACGAGCAGTACTTC. Translated, it gives CASRPSGGDYEQYF.

The V call is TRBV4-1, the J call TRBJ2-7; D is unclear. Germline CDR1 and CDR2: MGHRA and YSYEKL. The CDR3 spans 15 residues. With 3 bases removed from V and 2 bases from J, the gap between germline ends came to 14 bases. The CDR3 loop is CASSHVGRNTYEQYF. The CDR3 bases are TGCGCCAGCAGCCACGTCGGTCGGAATACCTACGAGCAGTACTTC.

This clone showed up just a few times. This chain connects TRBV6-6 to TRBJ1-2, with 9 nucleotides matching TRBD1. V shed 2 bases and J 2 bases; nucleotides not matched to a gene: 3. Germline V gene data show CDR1 as MNHNY and CDR2 as SVGAGI (reference sequence). CDR3 length equals 15 residues. CDR3 in DNA: TGTGCCAGCAGTTACGGGACAGGGCGAAACTATGGCTACACCTTC. Protein product: CASSYGTGRNYGYTF.

This chain links TRBV7-6 with TRBJ1-1; unclear D gene. Trimming took off 3 bases at V and 8 bases at J, with 7 bases between the two ends. Germline lookup yields CDR1 SGHVS and CDR2 FNYEAQ. The CDR3 consists of 11 residues. The CDR3 reads CASSLNGEAFF. CDR3 nucleotide sequence: TGTGCCAGCAGCTTGAATGGGGAAGCTTTCTTT.

This sequence joins TRBV2 and TRBJ1-5; a possible D gene is TRBD1 (5 bases). The V and J ends lost 4 bases and 0 bases respectively, with 13 bases between them. The CDR3 extends over 16 amino acids. The germline V gene encodes CDR1 SNHLY and CDR2 FYNNEI. CDR3 in DNA: TGTGCCAGCAGTGGGGACGGGGGGTTTAGCAATCAGCCCCAGCATTTT. Translated, it gives CASSGDGGFSNQPQHF.

This clone showed up just once. J is TRBJ1-2 and V is TRBV29-1; D may be TRBD1 (6 bases). CDR3 length: 14 amino acids. Germline CDR1 reads SQVTM; CDR2 reads ANQGSEA. Trimming cost V 3 bases and J 2 bases, with 13 bases left between them. CDR3 DNA sequence: TGCAGCGTTGAGGCGGGGGCTGACAACTATGGCTACACCTTC. Translation gives CSVEAGADNYGYTF.

This chain connects TRBV4-1 to TRBJ1-2; a weak D match, TRBD1 (5 bases). The germline V and J ends were trimmed by 0 bases and 2 bases, with 7 bases remaining between them. Per the germline V gene, CDR1 is MGHRA and CDR2 is YSYEKL. There are 14 residues in the CDR3. The CDR3 loop is CASSQESGNYGYTF. The CDR3 region has the DNA TGCGCCAGCAGCCAAGAATCAGGGAACTATGGCTACACCTTC.

V usage is TRBV7-2 and J usage is TRBJ2-5, with D perhaps TRBD2 (6 bases). The germline gives CDR1 SGHTA, CDR2 FQGNSA. This CDR3 region has 17 residues. With 5 bases removed from V and 0 bases from J, the gap between germline ends came to 19 bases. CDR3 in amino acids: CASSHTLTGSYQETQYF. CDR3 bases: TGTGCCAGCAGCCATACACTGACCGGGAGTTACCAAGAGACCCAGTACTTC.

This chain links TRBV30 with TRBJ1-5; D remains ambiguous. This CDR3 has 12 residues. CDR1 and CDR2 from the germline V gene are GTSNPN and SVGIG (reference sequence). V lost 5 bases, J lost 3 bases, and 8 bases lay in between. In DNA form, the CDR3 reads TGTGCCTGGGGACGGTACAATCAGCCCCAGCATTTT. Translation: CAWGRYNQPQHF.

The chain uses TRBV6-1 and TRBJ1-1; D ambiguous. The V and J ends lost 3 bases and 3 bases respectively, with 20 bases between them. The length of the CDR3 is 17 residues. In germline, CDR1 is MNHNS, CDR2 SASEGT. CDR3: CASSERGKKAFHTEAFF. CDR3 in DNA: TGTGCCAGCAGTGAGCGAGGGAAAAAGGCGTTTCACACTGAAGCTTTCTTT.

The chain links TRBV10-3 to TRBJ2-1; D might be TRBD2 (6 bases). The germline V gene has CDR1 ENHRY and CDR2 SYGVKD. Trimming took off 10 bases at V and 3 bases at J, with 13 bases between the two ends. This CDR3 has 13 residues. DNA of the CDR3: TGTGCCACCACCGGGACTGGCTACAATGAGCAGTTCTTC. Translation gives CATTGTGYNEQFF.

This chain joins TRBV9 and TRBJ1-2; maybe TRBD1 (6 bases). CDR1 is SGDLS and CDR2 is YYNGEE in the germline V gene. V was trimmed by 3 bases and J by 2 bases, leaving 8 bases between them. CDR3 length: 13 amino acids. The CDR3 DNA follows: TGTGCCAGCAGCGAGGACAGCAACTATGGCTACACCTTC. Protein: CASSEDSNYGYTF.

The V gene is TRBV6-4, the J gene TRBJ2-2, with TRBD2 matching over 7 bases. The V gene's germline CDR1 is MRHNA and CDR2 SNTAGT. CDR3 length: 16 amino acids. With V trimmed by 2 bases and J by 3 bases, 6 bases remained unmatched. The CDR3 is CASSDGEGPYTGELFF. As DNA, the CDR3 is TGTGCCAGCAGTGACGGGGAGGGGCCGTACACCGGGGAGCTGTTTTTT.

DNA for the CDR3: TGTGCCAGCAGCCCCGGGACAGGGGACGGGGAGACCCAGTACTTC. Translated: CASSPGTGDGETQYF. The V call is TRBV2, the J call TRBJ2-5, with TRBD1 matching over 10 bases. The CDR3 runs to 15 residues. Germline V gives CDR1 SNHLY, CDR2 FYNNEI. The ends lost 6 bases at V and 5 bases at J; junction bases unmatched: 9. Complete variable domain (other parts from reference TRBV2 and TRBJ2-5): EPEVTQTPSHQVTQMGQEVILRCVPISNHLYFYWYRQILGQKVEFLVSFYNNEISEKSEIFDDQFSVERPDGSNFTLKIRSTKLEDSAMYFCASSPGTGDGETQYFGPGTRLLVL.

The chain recombines TRBV7-2 with TRBJ2-7, with 7 bases that match TRBD1. With 1 base clipped from V and 6 bases from J, the junction kept 9 bases outside the gene matches. Per germline, CDR1 SGHTA and CDR2 FQGNSA. This CDR3 is built from 15 residues. The CDR3 DNA reads as TGTGCCAGCAGCTTAGAGGGGGCTGTGGGTGTCGAGCAGTACTTC. It encodes CASSLEGAVGVEQYF.

The chain couples TRBV6-6 to TRBJ1-2; 7 positions agree with TRBD1. Germline CDR1 reads MNHNY; CDR2 reads SVGAGI (reference sequence). The CDR3 has 13 amino acids. V gave up 4 bases and J gave up 8 bases; unmatched junction bases: 7. The CDR3 loop is CASSFDRVRGYTF. CDR3 nucleotide sequence: TGTGCCAGCAGTTTCGACAGGGTGAGGGGCTACACCTTC.

The chain couples TRBV7-2 to TRBJ1-6; D call uncertain. Trimming took off 4 bases at V and 9 bases at J, with 19 bases between the two ends. The V gene's germline CDR1 is SGHTA and CDR2 FQGNSA. The length of the CDR3 is 16 residues. The CDR3 protein is CASSSPYGRTGSPLHF. The CDR3 nucleotides are TGTGCCAGCAGCTCACCATATGGGCGTACCGGTTCACCCCTCCACTTT.

CDR3 loop: CASSQGEIEQFF. CDR3 in DNA: TGTGCCAGCAGCCAAGGTGAAATTGAGCAGTTCTTC. The chain couples TRBV14 to TRBJ2-1; no clear D. The CDR3 has 12 amino acids. V gave up 1 base and J gave up 9 bases, with 7 bases separating them. Looked up from germline, CDR1 is SGHDN and CDR2 is FVKESK.

This chain connects TRBV30 to TRBJ1-2; D is ambiguous. Germline V gene lookup returns CDR1 GTSNPN and CDR2 SVGIG (reference sequence). This CDR3 region has 10 residues. V lost 1 base, J lost 8 bases, and 5 bases lay in between. The CDR3 nucleotides read TGTGCCTGGAGTGGAAGCGGCTACACCTTC. Translating it yields CAWSGSGYTF.

The chain couples TRBV4-1 to TRBJ1-2; TRBD1 agrees at 7 bases. CDR3 length: 15 amino acids. V lost 4 bases and J lost 6; bases outside the gene matches: 11. Germline V gene lookup returns CDR1 MGHRA and CDR2 YSYEKL. The CDR3 protein is CASSLLGDSGDGYTF. The CDR3 bases are TGCGCCAGCAGCCTACTCGGGGACAGCGGTGATGGCTACACCTTC.